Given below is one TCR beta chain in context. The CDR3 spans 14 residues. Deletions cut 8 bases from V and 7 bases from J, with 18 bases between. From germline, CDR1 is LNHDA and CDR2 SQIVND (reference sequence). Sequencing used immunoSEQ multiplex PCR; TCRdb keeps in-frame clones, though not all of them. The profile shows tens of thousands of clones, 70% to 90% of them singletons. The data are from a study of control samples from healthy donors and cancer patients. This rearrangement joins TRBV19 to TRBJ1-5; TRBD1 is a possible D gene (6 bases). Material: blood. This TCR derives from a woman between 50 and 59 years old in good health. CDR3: CASGNTGTGQPQHF. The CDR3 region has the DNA TGTGCCAGTGGAAACACAGGGACCGGGCAGCCCCAGCATTTT.